This T cell receptor (beta chain) is drawn from a study of blood T cells in healthy people across ages. Trimming cost V 1 base and J 8 bases; bases outside gene matches: 7. The CDR3 contains 14 residues. A note on this clonotype: Its antigen is unidentified.

Overall study results and limits: Among T cells, TCR beta diversity per million cells dropped roughly linearly as age rose. Researchers judged that diversity estimates from one million T cells fell short of true values.

A second about 7 to 11 cycle PCR used barcoded and J-beta primers. TCRdb analysed the 5' RACE reads with MiXCR anew, one entry per CDR3 protein. The table shows around 1,700,000 distinct CDR3 sequences, with 25% to 30% occurring only once. This chain connects TRBV12-3 or TRBV12-4 to TRBJ1-2; 7 bases are a match to TRBD1. Sequencing was carried out using blood. The TCR comes from a woman aged 25 to 39 in good health. The CDR3 is CASSLGGGADGYTF. CDR3 bases: TGTGCCAGCAGTTTAGGAGGGGGCGCGGACGGCTACACCTTC.